This T cell receptor beta chain was retrieved from a study of CD8+CD57+ T cells in acquired aplastic anemia. Turning to the study itself: Sorting CD4+ and CD8+ cells gave DNA averaging roughly 3.2 ug. Healthy donor sequencing depth: 9.5 million to 10.8 million CD4+, around 12 million CD8+ reads. Study-wide results and limits: Patients and controls shared under 35 CD8+ CDR3 sequences, highly expressed in patients.

To note about this clonotype: Its cognate antigen is unknown. A read error may account for a junction end that differs from germline.

Genomic DNA served as template for TCR beta VDJ and CDR3 profiling. TCRdb re-derived calls from the reads in MiXCR, one entry per CDR3 protein. The sample holds 180,000 or so distinct CDR3 sequences, 40% to 55% seen once. Germline V gene sequence: CDR1 SEHNR, CDR2 FQNEAQ (reference sequence). The CDR3 contains 12 residues. Sample: sorted CD4+, CD8+, or CD8+CD57+ T cells (not recorded which) from PBMCs. The source is a human donor in good health. The chain joins TRBV7-9 to TRBJ2-7; D is ambiguous. The CDR3 reads CAGSLGNYERYF. Here the CDR3 DNA reads TGTGCCGGCAGCTTAGGCAACTACGAGCGGTACTTC.